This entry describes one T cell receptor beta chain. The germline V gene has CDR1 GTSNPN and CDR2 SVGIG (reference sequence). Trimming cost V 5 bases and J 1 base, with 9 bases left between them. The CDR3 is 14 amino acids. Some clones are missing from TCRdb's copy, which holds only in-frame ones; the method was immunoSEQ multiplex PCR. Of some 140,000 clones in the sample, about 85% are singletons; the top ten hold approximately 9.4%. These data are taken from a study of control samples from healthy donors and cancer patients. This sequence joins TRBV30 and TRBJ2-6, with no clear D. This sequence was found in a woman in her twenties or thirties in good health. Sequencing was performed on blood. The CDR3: CAWDSGSGANVLTF. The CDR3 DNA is TGTGCCTGGGATTCCGGATCTGGGGCCAACGTCCTGACTTTC.